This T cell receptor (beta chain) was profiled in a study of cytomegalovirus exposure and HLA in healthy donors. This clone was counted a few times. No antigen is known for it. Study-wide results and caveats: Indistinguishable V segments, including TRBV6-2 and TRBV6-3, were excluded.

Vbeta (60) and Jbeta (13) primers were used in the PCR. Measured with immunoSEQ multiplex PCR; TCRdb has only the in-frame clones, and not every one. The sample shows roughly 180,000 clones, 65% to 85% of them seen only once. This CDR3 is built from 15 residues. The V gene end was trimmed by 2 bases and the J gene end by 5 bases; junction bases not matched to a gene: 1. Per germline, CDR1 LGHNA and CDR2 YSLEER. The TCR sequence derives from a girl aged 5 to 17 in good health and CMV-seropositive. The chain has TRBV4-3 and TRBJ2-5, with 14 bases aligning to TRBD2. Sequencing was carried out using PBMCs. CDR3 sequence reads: CASSQRLAGGETQYF. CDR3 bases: TGCGCCAGCAGCCAAAGACTAGCGGGAGGGGAGACCCAGTACTTC.